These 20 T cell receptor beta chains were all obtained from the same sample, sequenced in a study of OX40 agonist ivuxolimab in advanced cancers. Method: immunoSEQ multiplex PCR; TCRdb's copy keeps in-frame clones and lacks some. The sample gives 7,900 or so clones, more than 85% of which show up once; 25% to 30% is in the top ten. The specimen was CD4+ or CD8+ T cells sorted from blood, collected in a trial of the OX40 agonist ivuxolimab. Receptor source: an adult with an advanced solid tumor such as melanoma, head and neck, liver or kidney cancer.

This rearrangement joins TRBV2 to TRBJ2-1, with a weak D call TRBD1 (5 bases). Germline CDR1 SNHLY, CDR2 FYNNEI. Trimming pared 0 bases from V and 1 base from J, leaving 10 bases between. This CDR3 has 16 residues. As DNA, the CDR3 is TGTGCCAGCAGTGAAGCGGAGACAGCATCCTACAATGAGCAGTTCTTC. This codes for CASSEAETASYNEQFF.

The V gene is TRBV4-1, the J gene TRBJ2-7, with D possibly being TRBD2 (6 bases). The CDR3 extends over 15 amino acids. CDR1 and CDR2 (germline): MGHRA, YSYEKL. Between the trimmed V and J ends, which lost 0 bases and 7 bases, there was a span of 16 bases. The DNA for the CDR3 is TGCGCCAGCAGCCAAGAAGCGGGCGGAGGTTGGGAGCAGTACTTC. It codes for CASSQEAGGGWEQYF.

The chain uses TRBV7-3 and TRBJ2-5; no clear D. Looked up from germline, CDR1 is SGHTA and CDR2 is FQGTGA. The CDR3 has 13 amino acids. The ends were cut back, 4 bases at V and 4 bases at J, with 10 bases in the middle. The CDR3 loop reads CASSSHNGETQYF. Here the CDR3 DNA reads TGTGCCAGCAGCTCCCACAATGGAGAGACCCAGTACTTC.

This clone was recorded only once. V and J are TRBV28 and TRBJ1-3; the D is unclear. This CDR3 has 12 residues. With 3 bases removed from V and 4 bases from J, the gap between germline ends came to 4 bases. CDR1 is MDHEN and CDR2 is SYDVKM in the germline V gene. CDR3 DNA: TGTGCCAGCAGTTTCCGGGGAAACACCATATATTTT. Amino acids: CASSFRGNTIYF.

This chain's CDR3 is CASSVGYKRTPYEQYF. The CDR3 nucleotides read TGTGCCAGCAGCGTAGGATATAAGCGAACCCCCTACGAGCAGTACTTC. This sequence joins TRBV9 and TRBJ2-7; no reliable D call. The ends were cut back, 0 bases at V and 2 bases at J, with 15 bases in the middle. Germline-derived CDR1 and CDR2 are SGDLS and YYNGEE. The CDR3 is made up of 16 amino acids.

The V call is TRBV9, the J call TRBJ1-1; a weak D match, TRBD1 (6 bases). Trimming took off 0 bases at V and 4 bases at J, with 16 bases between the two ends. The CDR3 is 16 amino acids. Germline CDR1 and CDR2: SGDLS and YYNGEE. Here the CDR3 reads CASSVEGTLDGTEAFF. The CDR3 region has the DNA TGTGCCAGCAGCGTAGAGGGGACACTGGATGGCACTGAAGCTTTCTTT.

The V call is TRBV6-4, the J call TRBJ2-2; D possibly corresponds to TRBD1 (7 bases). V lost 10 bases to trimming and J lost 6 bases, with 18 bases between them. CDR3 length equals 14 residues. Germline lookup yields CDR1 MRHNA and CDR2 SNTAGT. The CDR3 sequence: CATQGTFGSGELFF. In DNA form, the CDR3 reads TGTGCCACACAGGGGACTTTTGGCTCCGGGGAGCTGTTTTTT.

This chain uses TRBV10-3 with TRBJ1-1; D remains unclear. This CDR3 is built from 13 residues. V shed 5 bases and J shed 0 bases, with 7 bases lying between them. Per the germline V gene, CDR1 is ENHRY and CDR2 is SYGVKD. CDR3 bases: TGTGCCATCAGTCTAGCATTGAACACTGAAGCTTTCTTT. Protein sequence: CAISLALNTEAFF.

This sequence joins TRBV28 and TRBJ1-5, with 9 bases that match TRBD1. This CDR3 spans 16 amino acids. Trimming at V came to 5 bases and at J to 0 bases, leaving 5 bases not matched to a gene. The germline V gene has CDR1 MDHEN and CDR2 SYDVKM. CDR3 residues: CASSAGTGYSNQPQHF. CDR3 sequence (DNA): TGTGCCAGCAGTGCCGGGACAGGGTATAGCAATCAGCCCCAGCATTTT.

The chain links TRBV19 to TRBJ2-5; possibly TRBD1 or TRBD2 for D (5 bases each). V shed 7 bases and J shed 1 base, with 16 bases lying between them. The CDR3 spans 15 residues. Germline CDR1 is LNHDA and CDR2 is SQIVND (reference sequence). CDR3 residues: CASNLGVGLQETQYF. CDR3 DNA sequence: TGTGCCAGTAACCTGGGGGTAGGACTCCAAGAGACCCAGTACTTC.

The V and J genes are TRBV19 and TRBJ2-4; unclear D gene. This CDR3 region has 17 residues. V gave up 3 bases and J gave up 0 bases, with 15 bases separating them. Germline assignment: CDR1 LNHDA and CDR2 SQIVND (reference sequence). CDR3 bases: TGTGCCAGTAGTATCCGGCAGGAGTCACTAGCCAAAAACATTCAGTACTTC. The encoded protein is CASSIRQESLAKNIQYF.

CDR3 sequence: CASSDRKTEAFF. The CDR3 DNA follows: TGTGCCAGCAGTGACAGGAAGACTGAAGCTTTCTTT. The J gene is TRBJ1-1, the V gene TRBV2; D unclear. Trimming removed 3 bases at V and 5 bases at J, with 7 bases between. CDR1 and CDR2 from the germline V gene are SNHLY and FYNNEI. This CDR3 is 12 amino acids long.

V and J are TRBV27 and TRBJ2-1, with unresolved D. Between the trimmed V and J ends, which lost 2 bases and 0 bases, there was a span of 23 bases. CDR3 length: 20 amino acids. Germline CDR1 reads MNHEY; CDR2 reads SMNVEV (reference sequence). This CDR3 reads CASSLTSEAPQSSSYNEQFF. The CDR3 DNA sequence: TGTGCCAGCAGTTTAACTTCCGAGGCGCCCCAGTCGAGCTCCTACAATGAGCAGTTCTTC.

The CDR3 DNA reads TGTGCCAGCAAACAGGGGGGGGACTCGGGCAATGAGCAGTTCTTC. It translates to CASKQGGDSGNEQFF. The rearrangement uses TRBV25-1 and TRBJ2-1, with D maybe TRBD1 (8 bases). The length of the CDR3 is 15 residues. Germline CDR1 MGHDK, CDR2 SYGVNS. V lost 7 bases and J lost 6, with 19 bases in between.

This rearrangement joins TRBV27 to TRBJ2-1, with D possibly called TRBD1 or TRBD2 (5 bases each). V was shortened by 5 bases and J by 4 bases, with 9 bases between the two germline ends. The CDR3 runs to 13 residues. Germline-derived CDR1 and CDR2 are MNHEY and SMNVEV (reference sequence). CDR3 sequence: CASSRGAYNEQFF. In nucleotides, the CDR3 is TGTGCCAGCAGTCGGGGCGCGTACAATGAGCAGTTCTTC.

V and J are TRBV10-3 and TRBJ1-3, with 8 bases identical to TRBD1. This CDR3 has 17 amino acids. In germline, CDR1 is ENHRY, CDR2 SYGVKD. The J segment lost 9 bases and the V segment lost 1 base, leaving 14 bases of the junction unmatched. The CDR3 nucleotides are TGTGCCATCAGTGAGTTGGTTTGGGACAGGCCGGCGGGCACCATATATTTT. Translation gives CAISELVWDRPAGTIYF.

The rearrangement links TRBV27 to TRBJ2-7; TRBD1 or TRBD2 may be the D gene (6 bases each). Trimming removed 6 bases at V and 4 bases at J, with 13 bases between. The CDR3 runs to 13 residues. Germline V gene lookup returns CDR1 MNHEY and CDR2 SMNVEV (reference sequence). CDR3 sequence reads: CASRPRGPYEQYF. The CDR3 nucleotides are TGTGCCAGCAGACCACGGGGGCCGTACGAGCAGTACTTC.

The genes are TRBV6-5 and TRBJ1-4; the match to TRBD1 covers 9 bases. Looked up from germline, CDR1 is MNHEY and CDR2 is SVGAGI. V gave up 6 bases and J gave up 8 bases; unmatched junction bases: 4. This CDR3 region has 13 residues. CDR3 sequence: CASRWTGDEKLFF. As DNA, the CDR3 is TGTGCCAGCAGATGGACAGGGGACGAAAAACTGTTTTTT.

CDR3 nucleotide sequence: TGTGCCTGGAGTGTTGGGGGGGTTCAGCCCCAGCATTTT. Residues: CAWSVGGVQPQHF. This chain joins TRBV30 and TRBJ1-5; weak D call: TRBD1 (5 bases). Germline lookup yields CDR1 GTSNPN and CDR2 SVGIG (reference sequence). This CDR3 has 13 residues. Trimming cost V 0 bases and J 6 bases, with 9 bases left between them.

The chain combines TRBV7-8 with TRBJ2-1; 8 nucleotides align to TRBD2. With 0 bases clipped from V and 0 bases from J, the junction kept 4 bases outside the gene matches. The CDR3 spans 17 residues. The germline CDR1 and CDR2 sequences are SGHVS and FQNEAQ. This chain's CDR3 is CASSLASGGSSYNEQFF. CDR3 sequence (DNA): TGTGCCAGCAGCTTAGCGAGCGGGGGCAGCTCCTACAATGAGCAGTTCTTC.